The rows below give T cell receptor beta chains drawn from one sample of a study of OX40 agonist ivuxolimab in advanced cancers. Clones were sequenced by immunoSEQ multiplex PCR, and TCRdb holds only the in-frame ones, with some missing. Of under 90,000 clones in the sample, about 88% were seen once. This specimen was CD4+ or CD8+ T cells sorted from blood, taken in a trial of the OX40 agonist ivuxolimab. The receptors were sampled from an adult with an advanced solid tumor such as melanoma, head and neck, liver or kidney cancer. Both conserved end residues are part of each CDR3. The D gene is left open where the match is weak. Not all rows give a size; the values are once, few, many and, for expanded clones, a class.

d_gene: TRBD1; abundance: few; v_gene: TRBV19; j_gene: TRBJ1-1; CDR3aa: CASTSRGHEAFF; CDR3nt: TGTGCCAGTACGTCGAGGGGGCATGAAGCTTTCTTT
d_gene: TRBD1; abundance: .; v_gene: TRBV5-1; j_gene: TRBJ2-2; CDR3aa: CASSLAPAGGRTGELFF; CDR3nt: TGCGCCAGCAGCTTGGCTCCAGCAGGGGGCCGAACCGGGGAGCTGTTTTTT
d_gene: TRBD1; abundance: .; v_gene: TRBV5-1; j_gene: TRBJ2-1; CDR3aa: CASSLGQGSSYNEQFF; CDR3nt: TGCGCCAGCAGCTTGGGACAGGGAAGCTCCTACAATGAGCAGTTCTTC
d_gene: TRBD1; abundance: .; v_gene: TRBV6-5; j_gene: TRBJ1-6; CDR3aa: CATSRGQDGSPLHF; CDR3nt: TGTGCCACCTCAAGGGGACAGGACGGTTCACCCCTCCACTTT
d_gene: TRBD2; abundance: .; v_gene: TRBV7-3; j_gene: TRBJ2-3; CDR3aa: CASGTSGSTDTQYF; CDR3nt: TGTGCCAGCGGGACTAGCGGTAGCACAGATACGCAGTATTTT
d_gene: TRBD2; abundance: .; v_gene: TRBV14; j_gene: TRBJ2-3; CDR3aa: CASSQELSGRGIDTQYF; CDR3nt: TGTGCCAGCAGCCAAGAGTTGAGCGGGAGGGGCATCGATACGCAGTATTTT
d_gene: .; abundance: .; v_gene: TRBV7-9; j_gene: TRBJ2-7; CDR3aa: CASSLELRSSYEQYF; CDR3nt: TGTGCCAGCAGCTTAGAACTCCGGAGCTCCTACGAGCAGTACTTC
d_gene: TRBD1; abundance: .; v_gene: TRBV19; j_gene: TRBJ2-5; CDR3aa: CASSMTGSQETQYF; CDR3nt: TGTGCCAGTAGTATGACAGGGTCCCAAGAGACCCAGTACTTC
d_gene: TRBD1; abundance: .; v_gene: TRBV14; j_gene: TRBJ2-5; CDR3aa: CASSQNIGTGGRETQYF; CDR3nt: TGTGCCAGCAGCCAAAATATTGGGACAGGGGGTCGAGAGACCCAGTACTTC
d_gene: TRBD1; abundance: .; v_gene: TRBV10-2; j_gene: TRBJ2-4; CDR3aa: CASNDRGLAKNIQYF; CDR3nt: TGCGCCAGCAATGACAGGGGATTAGCCAAAAACATTCAGTACTTC
d_gene: .; abundance: .; v_gene: TRBV4-1; j_gene: TRBJ1-6; CDR3aa: CASSQDALRTYNSPLHF; CDR3nt: TGCGCCAGCAGCCAAGATGCACTCAGAACCTATAATTCACCCCTCCACTTT
d_gene: .; abundance: .; v_gene: TRBV28; j_gene: TRBJ2-1; CDR3aa: CASSHYEQFF; CDR3nt: TGTGCCAGCAGTCATTATGAGCAGTTCTTC
d_gene: .; abundance: .; v_gene: TRBV30; j_gene: TRBJ2-3; CDR3aa: CALRRGGNRREDTQYF; CDR3nt: TGTGCCTTACGTCGAGGGGGGAATAGAAGGGAAGATACGCAGTATTTT
d_gene: .; abundance: .; v_gene: TRBV6-1; j_gene: TRBJ2-1; CDR3aa: CASSEAYLPPYNEQFF; CDR3nt: TGTGCCAGCAGTGAGGCTTATCTACCCCCTTACAATGAGCAGTTCTTC
d_gene: .; abundance: .; v_gene: TRBV2; j_gene: TRBJ2-5; CDR3aa: CATLGRNVFGETQYF; CDR3nt: TGTGCCACCCTAGGTCGGAATGTCTTTGGGGAGACCCAGTACTTC